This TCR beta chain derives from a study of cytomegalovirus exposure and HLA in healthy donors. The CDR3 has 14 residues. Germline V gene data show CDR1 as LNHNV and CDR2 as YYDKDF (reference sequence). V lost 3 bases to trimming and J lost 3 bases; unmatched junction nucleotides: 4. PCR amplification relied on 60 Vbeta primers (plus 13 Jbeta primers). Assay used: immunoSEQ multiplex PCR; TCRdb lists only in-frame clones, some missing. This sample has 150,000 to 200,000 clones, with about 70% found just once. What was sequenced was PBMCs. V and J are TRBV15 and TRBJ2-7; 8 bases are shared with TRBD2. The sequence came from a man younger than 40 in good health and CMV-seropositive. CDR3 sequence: CATSRGTSFYEQYF. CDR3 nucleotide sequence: TGTGCCACCAGCAGGGGGACTAGTTTCTACGAGCAGTACTTC.